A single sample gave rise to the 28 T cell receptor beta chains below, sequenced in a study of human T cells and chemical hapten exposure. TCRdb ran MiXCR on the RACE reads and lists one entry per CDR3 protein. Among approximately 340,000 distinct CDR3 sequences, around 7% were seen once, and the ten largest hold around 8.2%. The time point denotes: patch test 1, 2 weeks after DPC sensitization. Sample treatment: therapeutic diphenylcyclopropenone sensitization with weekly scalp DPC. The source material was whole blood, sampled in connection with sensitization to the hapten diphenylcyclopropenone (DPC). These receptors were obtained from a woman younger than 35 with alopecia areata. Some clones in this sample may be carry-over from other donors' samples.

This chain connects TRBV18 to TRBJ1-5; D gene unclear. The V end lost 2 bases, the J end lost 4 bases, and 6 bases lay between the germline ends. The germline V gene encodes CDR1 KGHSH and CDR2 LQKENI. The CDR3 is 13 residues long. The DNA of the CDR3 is TGTGCCAGCTCACCAGGGGAGAATCAGCCCCAGCATTTT. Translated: CASSPGENQPQHF.

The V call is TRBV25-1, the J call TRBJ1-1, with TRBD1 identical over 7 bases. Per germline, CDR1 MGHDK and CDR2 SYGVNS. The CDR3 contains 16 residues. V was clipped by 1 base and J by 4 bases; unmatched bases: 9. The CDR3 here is CASSEWAGGRATEAFF. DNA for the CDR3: TGTGCCAGCAGTGAATGGGCAGGGGGTCGGGCCACTGAAGCTTTCTTT.

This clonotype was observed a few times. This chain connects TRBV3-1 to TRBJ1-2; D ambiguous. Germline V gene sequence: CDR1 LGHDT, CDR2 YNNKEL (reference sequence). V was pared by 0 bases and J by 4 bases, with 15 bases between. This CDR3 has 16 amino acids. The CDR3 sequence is CASSQDYSQRIYGYTF. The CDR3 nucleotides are TGTGCCAGCAGCCAAGACTACTCACAGCGAATCTATGGCTACACCTTC.

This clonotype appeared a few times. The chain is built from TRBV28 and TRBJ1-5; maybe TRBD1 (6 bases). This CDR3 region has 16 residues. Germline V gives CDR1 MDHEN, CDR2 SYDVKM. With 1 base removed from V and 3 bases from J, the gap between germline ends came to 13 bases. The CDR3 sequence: CASSLYDRSPNQPQHF. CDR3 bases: TGTGCCAGCAGTTTATATGACAGGAGCCCCAATCAGCCCCAGCATTTT.

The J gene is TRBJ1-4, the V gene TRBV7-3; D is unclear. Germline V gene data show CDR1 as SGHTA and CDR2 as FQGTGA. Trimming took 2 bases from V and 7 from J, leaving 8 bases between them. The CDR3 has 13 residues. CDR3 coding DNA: TGTGCCAGCAGCTTACAGCCAGGTGAAAAACTGTTTTTT. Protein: CASSLQPGEKLFF. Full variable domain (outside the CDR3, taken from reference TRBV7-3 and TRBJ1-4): GAGVSQTPSNKVTEKGKYVELRCDPISGHTALYWYRQSLGQGPEFLIYFQGTGAADDSGLPNDRFFAVRPEGSVSTLKIQRTERGDSAVYLCASSLQPGEKLFFGSGTQLSVL.

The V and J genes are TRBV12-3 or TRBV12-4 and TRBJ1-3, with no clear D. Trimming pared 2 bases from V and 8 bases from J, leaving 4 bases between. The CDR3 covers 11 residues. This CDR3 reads CASSLLDTIYF. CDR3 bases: TGTGCCAGCAGTTTATTGGACACCATATATTTT.

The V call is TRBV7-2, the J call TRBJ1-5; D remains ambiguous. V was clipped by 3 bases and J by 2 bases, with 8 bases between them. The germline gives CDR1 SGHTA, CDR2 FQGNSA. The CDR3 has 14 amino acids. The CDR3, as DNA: TGTGCCAGCAGCTTCATTGTGGGCAATCAGCCCCAGCATTTT. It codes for CASSFIVGNQPQHF.

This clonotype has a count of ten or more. The CDR3 DNA reads TGTGCCACCGTCACAGATACGCAGTATTTT. It is translated as CATVTDTQYF. The rearrangement uses TRBV21-1 and TRBJ2-3. TRBV21-1 is assigned pseudogene status. The CDR3 length is 10 residues.

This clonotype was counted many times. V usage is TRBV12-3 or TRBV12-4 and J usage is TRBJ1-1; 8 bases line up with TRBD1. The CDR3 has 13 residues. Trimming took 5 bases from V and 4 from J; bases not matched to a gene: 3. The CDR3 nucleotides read TGTGCCAGCAGTCGGACAGGGACCACTGAAGCTTTCTTT. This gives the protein CASSRTGTTEAFF.

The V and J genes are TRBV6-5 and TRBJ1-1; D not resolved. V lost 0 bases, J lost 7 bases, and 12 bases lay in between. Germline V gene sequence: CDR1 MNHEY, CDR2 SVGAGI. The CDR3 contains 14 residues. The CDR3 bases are TGTGCCAGCAGTTACTCGACGGCGGCTGTTGAAGCTTTCTTT. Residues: CASSYSTAAVEAFF.

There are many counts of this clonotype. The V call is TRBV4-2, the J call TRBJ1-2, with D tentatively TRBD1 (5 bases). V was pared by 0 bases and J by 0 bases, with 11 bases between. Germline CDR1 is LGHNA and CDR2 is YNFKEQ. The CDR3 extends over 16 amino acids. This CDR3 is CASSQDIGDANYGYTF. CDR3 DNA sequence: TGTGCCAGCAGCCAAGATATCGGGGACGCTAACTATGGCTACACCTTC.

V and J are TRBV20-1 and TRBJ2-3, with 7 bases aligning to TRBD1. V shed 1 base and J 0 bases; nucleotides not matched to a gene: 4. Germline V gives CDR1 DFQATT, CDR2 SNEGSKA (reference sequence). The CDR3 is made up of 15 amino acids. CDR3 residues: CSARVPGGSTDTQYF. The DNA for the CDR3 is TGCAGTGCTAGAGTGCCAGGGGGTAGCACAGATACGCAGTATTTT.

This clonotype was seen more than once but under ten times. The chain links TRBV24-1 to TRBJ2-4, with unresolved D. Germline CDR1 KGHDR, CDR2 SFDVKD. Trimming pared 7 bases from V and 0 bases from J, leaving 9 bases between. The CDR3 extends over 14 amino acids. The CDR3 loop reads CATSTPGAKNIQYF. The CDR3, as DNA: TGTGCCACCAGCACTCCTGGAGCCAAAAACATTCAGTACTTC.

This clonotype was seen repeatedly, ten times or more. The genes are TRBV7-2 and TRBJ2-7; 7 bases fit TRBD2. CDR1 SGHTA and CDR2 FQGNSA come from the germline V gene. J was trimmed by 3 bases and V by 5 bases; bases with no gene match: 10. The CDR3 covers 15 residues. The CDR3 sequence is CASSLSWGGDYEQYF. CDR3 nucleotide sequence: TGTGCCAGCAGCCTCTCGTGGGGAGGGGACTACGAGCAGTACTTC.

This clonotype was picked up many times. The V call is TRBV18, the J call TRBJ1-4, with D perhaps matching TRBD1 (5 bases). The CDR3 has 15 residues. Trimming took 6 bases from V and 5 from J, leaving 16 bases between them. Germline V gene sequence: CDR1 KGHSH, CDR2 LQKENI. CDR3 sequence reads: CASSNQGVPNEKLFF. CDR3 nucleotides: TGTGCCAGCTCGAACCAAGGGGTACCGAATGAAAAACTGTTTTTT.

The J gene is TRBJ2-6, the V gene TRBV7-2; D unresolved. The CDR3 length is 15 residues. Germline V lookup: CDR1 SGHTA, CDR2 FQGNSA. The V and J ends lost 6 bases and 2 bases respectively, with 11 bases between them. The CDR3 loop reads CASSWTVAGANVLTF. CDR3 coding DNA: TGTGCCAGCAGTTGGACCGTTGCTGGGGCCAACGTCCTGACTTTC.

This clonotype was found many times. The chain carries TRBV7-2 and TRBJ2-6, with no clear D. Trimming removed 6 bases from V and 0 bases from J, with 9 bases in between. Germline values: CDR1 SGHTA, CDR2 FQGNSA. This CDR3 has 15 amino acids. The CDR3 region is CASSSISSGANVLTF. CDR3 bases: TGTGCCAGCAGTTCTATTTCCTCTGGGGCCAACGTCCTGACTTTC.

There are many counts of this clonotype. The CDR3, as DNA: TGCGCCAGCAGCCAAGGTTCTAAAAAGGGGGGGACAACTGAAGCTTTCTTT. Translation gives CASSQGSKKGGTTEAFF. This sequence joins TRBV4-3 and TRBJ1-1; a weak D match, TRBD1 (6 bases). This CDR3 has 17 residues. Germline-derived CDR1 and CDR2 are LGHNA and YSLEER. V was trimmed by 1 base and J by 5 bases, leaving 20 bases between them.

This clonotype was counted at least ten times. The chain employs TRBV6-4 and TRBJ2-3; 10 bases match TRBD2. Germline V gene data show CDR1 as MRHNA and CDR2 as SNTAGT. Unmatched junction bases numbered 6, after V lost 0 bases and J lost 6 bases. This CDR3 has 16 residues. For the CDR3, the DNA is TGTGCCAGCAGTGACTCGCCAGCGGGGGGGCCGGATACGCAGTATTTT. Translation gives CASSDSPAGGPDTQYF.

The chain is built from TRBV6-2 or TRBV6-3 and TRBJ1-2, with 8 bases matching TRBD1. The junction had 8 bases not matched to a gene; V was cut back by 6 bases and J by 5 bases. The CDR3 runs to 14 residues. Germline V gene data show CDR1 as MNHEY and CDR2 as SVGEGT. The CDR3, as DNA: TGTGCCAGCAGCCGCGGGACAGGACTTTATGGCTACACCTTC. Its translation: CASSRGTGLYGYTF.

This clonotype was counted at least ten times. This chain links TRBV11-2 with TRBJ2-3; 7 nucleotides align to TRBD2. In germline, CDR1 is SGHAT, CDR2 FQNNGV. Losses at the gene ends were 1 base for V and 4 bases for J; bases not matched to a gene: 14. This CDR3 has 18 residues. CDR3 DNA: TGTGCCAGCAGCTTAGTAGGTGGATCGGGGGGATGGGCAGATACGCAGTATTTT. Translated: CASSLVGGSGGWADTQYF.

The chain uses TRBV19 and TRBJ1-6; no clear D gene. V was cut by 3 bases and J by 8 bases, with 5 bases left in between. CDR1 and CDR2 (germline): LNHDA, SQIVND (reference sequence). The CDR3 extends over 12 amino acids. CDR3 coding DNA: TGTGCCAGTAGTATGGGCGATTCACCCCTCCACTTT. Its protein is CASSMGDSPLHF.

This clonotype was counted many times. Written as DNA, the CDR3 is TGTGCCAGCAGCGCGACGACTAGCGGGGGGTTTCATGAGCAGTTCTTC. This translates into CASSATTSGGFHEQFF. The V and J genes are TRBV7-9 and TRBJ2-1; 13 bases map to TRBD2. Germline V gene data show CDR1 as SEHNR and CDR2 as FQNEAQ (reference sequence). Trimming removed 5 bases from V and 8 bases from J; junction bases left unmatched: 9. The CDR3 spans 16 residues.

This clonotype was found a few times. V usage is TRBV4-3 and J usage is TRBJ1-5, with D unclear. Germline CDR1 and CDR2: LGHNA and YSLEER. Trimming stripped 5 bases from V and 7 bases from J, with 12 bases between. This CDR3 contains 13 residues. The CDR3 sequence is CASSSRIGQPQHF. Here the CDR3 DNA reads TGCGCCAGCAGCTCACGGATCGGGCAGCCCCAGCATTTT.

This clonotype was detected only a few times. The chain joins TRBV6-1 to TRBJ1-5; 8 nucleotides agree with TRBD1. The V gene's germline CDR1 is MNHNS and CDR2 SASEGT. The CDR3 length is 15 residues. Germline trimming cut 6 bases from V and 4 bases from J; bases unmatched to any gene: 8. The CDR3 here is CASRGQAGLNQPQHF. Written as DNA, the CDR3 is TGTGCCAGCAGGGGACAGGCTGGGTTGAATCAGCCCCAGCATTTT.

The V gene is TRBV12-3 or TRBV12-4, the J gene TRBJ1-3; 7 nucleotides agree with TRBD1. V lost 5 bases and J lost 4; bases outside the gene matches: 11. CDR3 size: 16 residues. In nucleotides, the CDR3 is TGTGCCAGCAGTACTAGACAGGGAGCCTCCGGAAACACCATATATTTT. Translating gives CASSTRQGASGNTIYF.

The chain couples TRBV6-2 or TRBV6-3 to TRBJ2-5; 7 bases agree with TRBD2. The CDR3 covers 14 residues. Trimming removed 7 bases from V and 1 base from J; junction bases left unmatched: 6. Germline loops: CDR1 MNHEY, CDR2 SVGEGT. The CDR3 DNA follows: TGTGCCAGCACCTACCGGGGGGTCCAAGAGACCCAGTACTTC. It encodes CASTYRGVQETQYF.

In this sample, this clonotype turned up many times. CDR3 amino acids: CASSLRQGGYGANVLTF. The CDR3 coding sequence is TGTGCCAGCAGCCTCAGACAGGGGGGATATGGGGCCAACGTCCTGACTTTC. This chain links TRBV12-3 or TRBV12-4 with TRBJ2-6; TRBD1 matches at 9 bases. This CDR3 spans 17 amino acids. V lost 6 bases, J lost 3 bases, and 9 bases stayed unmatched.